A few counts support the clone carrying this TCR beta chain. Looked up from germline, CDR1 is DFQATT and CDR2 is SNEGSKA (reference sequence). V gave up 8 bases and J gave up 1 base, with 19 bases separating them. The CDR3 is made up of 15 amino acids. The sample originates from a study of T-cell memory formation after mild COVID-19. TCRdb fed the 5' RACE reads into MiXCR, producing one record per CDR3 protein. The data hold roughly 150,000 distinct CDR3 sequences, with around 13% observed a single time. Source material: PBMCs or a T cell subset sorted from them (not recorded which). The chain links TRBV20-1 to TRBJ2-3; D is unresolved. The TCR was taken from a man younger than 30 who had mild COVID-19 (a few samples of this study predate the infection). Cell type and time point are not known. The DNA of the CDR3 is TGCAGTCCTGACCCGGAACGCCGTGGCACAGATACGCAGTATTTT. Translation: CSPDPERRGTDTQYF.